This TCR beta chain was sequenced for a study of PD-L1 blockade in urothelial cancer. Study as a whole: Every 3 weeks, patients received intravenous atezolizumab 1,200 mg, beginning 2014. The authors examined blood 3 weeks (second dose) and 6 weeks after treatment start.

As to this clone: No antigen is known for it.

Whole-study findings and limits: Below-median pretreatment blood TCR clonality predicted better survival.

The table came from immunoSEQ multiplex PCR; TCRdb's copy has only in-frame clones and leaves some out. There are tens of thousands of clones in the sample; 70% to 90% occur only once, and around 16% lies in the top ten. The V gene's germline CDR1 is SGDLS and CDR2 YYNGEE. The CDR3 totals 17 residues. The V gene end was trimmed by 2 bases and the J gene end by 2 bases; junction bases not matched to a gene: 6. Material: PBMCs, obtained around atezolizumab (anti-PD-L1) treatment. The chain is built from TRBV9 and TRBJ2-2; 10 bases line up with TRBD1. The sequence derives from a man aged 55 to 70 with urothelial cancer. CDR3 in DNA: TGTGCCAGCAGCGTCCCGGGACAGGGGCCCAACACCGGGGAGCTGTTTTTT. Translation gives CASSVPGQGPNTGELFF.